The 14 T cell receptor beta chains below were found in one sample sequenced in a study of cytomegalovirus exposure and HLA in healthy donors. Primers included in the PCR were 60 Vbeta and 13 Jbeta primers. The table came from immunoSEQ multiplex PCR; TCRdb's copy has only in-frame clones and leaves some out. The repertoire has 150,000 to 200,000 clones, roughly 87% of them found once; the top ten carry 1.1%. Sequenced sample: PBMCs. The receptors come from a boy aged 2 to 10 in good health and CMV-seronegative.

This clone has a single count. The chain carries TRBV15 and TRBJ1-2; 7 bases are a match to TRBD1. Germline CDR1 reads LNHNV; CDR2 reads YYDKDF (reference sequence). The V and J ends lost 3 bases and 4 bases, in that order; junction bases with no gene match: 8. This CDR3 region has 15 residues. The CDR3 DNA follows: TGTGCCACCAGCAGTCGGACAGGTACTCTCTATGGCTACACCTTC. Amino acids: CATSSRTGTLYGYTF. Full variable domain (missing parts from reference TRBV15 and TRBJ1-2): DAMVIQNPRYQVTQFGKPVTLSCSQTLNHNVMYWYQQKSSQAPKLLFHYYDKDFNNEADTPDNFQSRRPNTSFCFLDIRSPGLGDTAMYLCATSSRTGTLYGYTFGSGTRLTVV.

This rearrangement joins TRBV11-2 to TRBJ2-7; 9 bases map to TRBD1. This CDR3 contains 15 residues. V lost 3 bases to trimming and J lost 4 bases; unmatched junction nucleotides: 7. From germline, CDR1 is SGHAT and CDR2 FQNNGV. The CDR3 sequence: CASSFTGGLGYEQYF. CDR3 in DNA: TGTGCCAGCAGCTTTACAGGGGGCTTGGGGTACGAGCAGTACTTC.

V usage is TRBV29-1 and J usage is TRBJ1-1; a weak D match, TRBD1 (6 bases). CDR3 length: 15 amino acids. Trimming took 3 bases from V and 0 from J, leaving 14 bases between them. Germline V gives CDR1 SQVTM, CDR2 ANQGSEA. This chain's CDR3 is CSVDPGQGMNTEAFF. The DNA for the CDR3 is TGCAGCGTTGATCCCGGCCAGGGGATGAACACTGAAGCTTTCTTT.

V and J are TRBV5-1 and TRBJ1-4; TRBD1 is a possible D gene (5 bases). Germline assignment: CDR1 SGHRS and CDR2 YFSETQ. The CDR3 loop spans 15 amino acids. The germline V and J ends were trimmed by 0 bases and 6 bases, with 12 bases remaining between them. This CDR3 reads CASSLGSGIYEKLFF. The DNA of the CDR3 is TGCGCCAGCAGCTTGGGTTCAGGGATCTATGAAAAACTGTTTTTT.

In this sample, this clone turned up once. In DNA form, the CDR3 reads TGTGCCAGCAGCGGGGACAGGGGTTACAATGAGCAGTTCTTC. Protein: CASSGDRGYNEQFF. The chain is built from TRBV5-6 and TRBJ2-1, with TRBD1 identical over 10 bases. The CDR3 totals 14 residues. Germline V lookup: CDR1 SGHDT, CDR2 YYEEEE. Germline trimming cut 4 bases from V and 4 bases from J; bases unmatched to any gene: 2.

V is TRBV25-1 and J is TRBJ2-1; TRBD1 matches at 8 bases. J lost 6 bases, V lost 3 bases, and 4 bases had no gene match. Germline assignment: CDR1 MGHDK and CDR2 SYGVNS. This CDR3 spans 14 amino acids. The CDR3 is CASSEPDRANEQFF. The CDR3 DNA is TGTGCCAGCAGTGAGCCGGACAGGGCCAATGAGCAGTTCTTC.

The chain employs TRBV7-6 and TRBJ2-3, with D perhaps TRBD2 (5 bases). The CDR3 spans 15 residues. Per the germline V gene, CDR1 is SGHVS and CDR2 is FNYEAQ. Trimming left V 1 base short and J 2 bases short, with 10 bases between. The CDR3 sequence is CASSLVSGNTDTQYF. In DNA, the CDR3 is TGTGCCAGCAGCTTAGTGAGCGGAAACACAGATACGCAGTATTTT.

In this sample, this clone turned up once. The CDR3 DNA reads as TGTGCCAGCAGCGCGACAGGGGGCGTCCACAATACGCAGTATTTT. Encoded protein: CASSATGGVHNTQYF. The chain uses TRBV5-6 and TRBJ2-3; 10 bases are a match to TRBD1. V shed 4 bases and J 7 bases; nucleotides not matched to a gene: 9. The germline V gene encodes CDR1 SGHDT and CDR2 YYEEEE. CDR3 size: 15 residues. Full variable domain (missing parts from reference TRBV5-6 and TRBJ2-3): DAGVTQSPTHLIKTRGQQVTLRCSPKSGHDTVSWYQQALGQGPQFIFQYYEEEERQRGNFPDRFSGHQFPNYSSELNVNALLLGDSALYLCASSATGGVHNTQYFGPGTRLTVL.

This chain connects TRBV6-5 to TRBJ1-2, with 7 positions matching TRBD1. CDR3 size: 14 residues. In germline, CDR1 is MNHEY, CDR2 SVGAGI. V trimming: 7 bases; J trimming: 2 bases; junction bases outside the gene matches: 7. The CDR3: CASKDRAPNYGYTF. For the CDR3, the DNA is TGTGCCAGCAAAGACAGGGCCCCCAACTATGGCTACACCTTC.

The rearrangement uses TRBV23-1 and TRBJ1-2; D might be TRBD1 (5 bases). TRBV23-1 falls under the ORF class, with uncertain function. The CDR3 is 19 residues long. Trimming left V 2 bases short and J 5 bases short, with 27 bases between. The DNA for the CDR3 is TGCGCCAGCAGTCAACTTTTACTACAGCAGTCAACGTCAGGGTATGGCTACACCTTC. It encodes CASSQLLLQQSTSGYGYTF.

V usage is TRBV11-1 and J usage is TRBJ2-7, with D tentatively TRBD1 (6 bases). V was cut by 2 bases and J by 3 bases, with 20 bases left in between. Looked up from germline, CDR1 is SGHAT and CDR2 is FQDESV (reference sequence). This CDR3 has 17 amino acids. CDR3 residues: CASSLSFRDTKGYEQYF. In DNA form, the CDR3 reads TGTGCCAGCAGCTTATCCTTCCGGGACACCAAAGGCTACGAGCAGTACTTC.

The count of this clone is one. The chain couples TRBV5-6 to TRBJ2-1, with 9 bases lining up with TRBD1. Germline CDR1 and CDR2: SGHDT and YYEEEE. The J segment lost 7 bases and the V segment lost 4 bases, leaving 9 bases of the junction unmatched. The CDR3 has 15 amino acids. CDR3: CASSATGGSKNEQFF. CDR3 bases: TGTGCCAGCAGCGCAACAGGGGGCTCGAAGAATGAGCAGTTCTTC.

The CDR3 DNA sequence: TGTGCCAGCAGTTTGGGACAGGCCTCTGGAAACACCATATATTTT. Translating it yields CASSLGQASGNTIYF. This chain uses TRBV6-1 with TRBJ1-3; 8 bases map to TRBD1. The ends lost 5 bases at V and 0 bases at J; junction bases unmatched: 3. The CDR3 is made up of 15 amino acids. Per the germline V gene, CDR1 is MNHNS and CDR2 is SASEGT.

The chain has TRBV19 and TRBJ1-6; unclear D gene. CDR1 is LNHDA, CDR2 SQIVND, per germline (reference sequence). This CDR3 comprises 15 residues. The V end was cut by 5 bases, the J end by 10 bases, with 18 bases between. CDR3 in amino acids: CASSPPAGYNSPLHF. The CDR3 DNA reads as TGTGCCAGTAGTCCCCCCGCCGGGTACAACTCACCCCTCCACTTT.